This T cell receptor (beta chain) was retrieved from a study of vaccination and CD4 T cells after COVID-19. Study-wide points: Among reactive clones from convalescent patients, a median 86.3% appeared only post-vaccination.

Trimming left V 4 bases short and J 1 base short, with 8 bases between. The germline CDR1 and CDR2 sequences are DFQATT and SNEGSKA (reference sequence). This CDR3 has 13 residues. Oncomine TCR Beta short-read sequencing was applied to DNA from cultured CD4+ T cells. TCRdb re-called the PCR reads with MiXCR, one entry per CDR3 protein. The data hold 6,000 to 7,500 distinct CDR3 sequences, with about a third observed a single time. As for treatment: approximately 9-day PBMC culture with coronavirus spike peptide pools or control peptides (ViraFEST assay). Pre-COVID-19 pandemic sampling (2011-2018) yielded the unexposed donor's CD4+ T cells. Following a culture period (approximately 9 days), negative selection was used to isolate CD4+ T cells. Four cold-coronavirus spikes and SARS-CoV-2 S/N served to probe CD4+ T cells taken from unexposed donors, cells permitting. Worth noting for this clonotype: Its antigen is undetermined.

Input material: CD4+ T cells from blood, cultured in vitro. The chain joins TRBV20-1 to TRBJ2-4, with no clear D. The sequence was collected from a human donor in good health. CDR3 sequence reads: CSAIIFAKNIQYF. CDR3 DNA: TGCAGTGCTATTATCTTTGCCAAAAACATTCAGTACTTC.